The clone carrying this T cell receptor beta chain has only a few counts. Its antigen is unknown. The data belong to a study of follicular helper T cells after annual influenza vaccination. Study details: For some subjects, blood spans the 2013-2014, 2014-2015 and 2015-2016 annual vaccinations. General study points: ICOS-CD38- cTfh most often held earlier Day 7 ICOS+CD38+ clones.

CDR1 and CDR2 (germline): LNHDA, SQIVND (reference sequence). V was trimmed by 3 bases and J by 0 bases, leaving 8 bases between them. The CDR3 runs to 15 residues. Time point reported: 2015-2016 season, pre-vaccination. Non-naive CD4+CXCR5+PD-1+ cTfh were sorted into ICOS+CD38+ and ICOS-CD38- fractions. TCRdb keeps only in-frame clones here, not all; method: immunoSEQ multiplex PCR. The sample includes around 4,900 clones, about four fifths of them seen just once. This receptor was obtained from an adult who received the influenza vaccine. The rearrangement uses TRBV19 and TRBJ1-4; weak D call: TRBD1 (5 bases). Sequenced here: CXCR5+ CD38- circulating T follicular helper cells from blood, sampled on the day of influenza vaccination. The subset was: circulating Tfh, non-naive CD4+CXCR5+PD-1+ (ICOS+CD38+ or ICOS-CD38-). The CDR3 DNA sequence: TGTGCCAGTAGTATCGGGACCGCAACTAATGAAAAACTGTTTTTT. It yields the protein CASSIGTATNEKLFF.